These 31 T cell receptor beta chains were all obtained from the same sample, sequenced in a study of blood T cell repertoires in COVID-19. The protocol was immunoSEQ multiplex PCR, while the TCRdb copy is restricted to in-frame clones and leaves out a portion. Here the sample spans some 700,000 clones, 85% to 90% being singletons. The specimen was peripheral blood. The receptor source for this set is a young woman with acute or convalescent COVID-19.

The chain has TRBV19 and TRBJ1-1; TRBD1 might be the D (6 bases). Germline CDR1 is LNHDA and CDR2 is SQIVND (reference sequence). The CDR3 is 16 residues long. V was cut by 5 bases and J by 0 bases, with 16 bases left in between. Here the CDR3 DNA reads TGTGCCAGTAGTTACTTGGGGGCATCCTTGAACACTGAAGCTTTCTTT. Translated, it gives CASSYLGASLNTEAFF.

This clone was counted between two and nine times. The rearrangement uses TRBV30 and TRBJ2-4; perhaps TRBD1 as D (5 bases). The CDR3 consists of 15 residues. V was cut by 1 base and J by 7 bases, with 17 bases left in between. CDR1 GTSNPN and CDR2 SVGIG come from the germline V gene (reference sequence). The CDR3 DNA reads as TGTGCCTGGAGTGCCACCGAGGACAACAAGAACATTCAGTACTTC. Translation gives CAWSATEDNKNIQYF.

The chain uses TRBV10-1 and TRBJ1-1; D is perhaps TRBD1 (5 bases). Per germline, CDR1 WNHNN and CDR2 SYGVQD (reference sequence). Between the trimmed V and J ends, which lost 8 bases and 0 bases, there was a span of 25 bases. The CDR3 contains 18 residues. CDR3 residues: CASAPGGHRGLMNTEAFF. The CDR3 nucleotides are TGCGCCAGCGCCCCGGGAGGACATCGCGGCCTCATGAACACTGAAGCTTTCTTT.

This chain joins TRBV20-1 and TRBJ2-2, with 10 bases that match TRBD2. The CDR3 spans 16 residues. Trimming cost V 3 bases and J 0 bases; bases outside gene matches: 4. CDR1 DFQATT and CDR2 SNEGSKA come from the germline V gene (reference sequence). The CDR3 protein is CSASLAGAPNTGELFF. CDR3 in DNA: TGCAGTGCTAGTCTAGCGGGGGCCCCGAACACCGGGGAGCTGTTTTTT.

In the case of this clone: The limits of the CDR3 on the DNA are not certain, so only TCRdb's listed CDR3 is given. The chain recombines TRBV21-1 with TRBJ2-1; the tabulated D call, TRBD2, remains unverified against the DNA. TRBV21-1 is a pseudogene segment. Inclusive of both ends, the CDR3 amounts to 14 amino acids. CDR3 in amino acids: CASSSWGGGNEQFF.

V and J are TRBV4-1 and TRBJ1-2; TRBD1 is a possible D gene (5 bases). Trimming pared 4 bases from V and 4 bases from J, leaving 16 bases between. The CDR3 has 15 amino acids. Germline V CDR1 and CDR2: MGHRA, YSYEKL. The CDR3 region has the DNA TGCGCCAGCAGCCGAATAGGGGATTGGGGCTATGGCTACACCTTC. Translating it yields CASSRIGDWGYGYTF.

The V gene is TRBV19, the J gene TRBJ1-2; TRBD1 agrees at 12 bases. J was trimmed by 7 bases and V by 7 bases; bases with no gene match: 13. Germline V gives CDR1 LNHDA, CDR2 SQIVND (reference sequence). This CDR3 contains 16 residues. The CDR3 reads CASTPGQGALTGGYTF. DNA of the CDR3: TGTGCCAGTACCCCGGGACAGGGGGCATTAACGGGTGGCTACACCTTC.

This clone was counted once. J is TRBJ2-7 and V is TRBV27; 10 positions match TRBD1. V lost 6 bases to trimming and J lost 2 bases; unmatched junction nucleotides: 10. The CDR3 spans 16 residues. Germline V CDR1 and CDR2: MNHEY, SMNVEV (reference sequence). The CDR3 coding sequence is TGTGCCAGCAGATCAACCGGGACAGGGGATGCCTACGAGCAGTACTTC. This translates into CASRSTGTGDAYEQYF.

Concerning this clone: The sample has other DNA sequences that encode this CDR3 too. The V and J genes are TRBV19 and TRBJ1-2; 7 nucleotides agree with TRBD1. The V gene's germline CDR1 is LNHDA and CDR2 SQIVND (reference sequence). CDR3 size: 13 residues. Trimming cost V 6 bases and J 1 base; bases outside gene matches: 2. CDR3 residues: CASSRDSNYGYTF. In DNA, the CDR3 is TGTGCCAGTAGCCGGGACAGTAACTATGGCTACACCTTC.

V gene TRBV15 combines with J gene TRBJ2-4, with 8 bases fitting TRBD2. Unmatched junction bases numbered 15, after V lost 9 bases and J lost 5 bases. Germline-derived CDR1 and CDR2 are LNHNV and YYDKDF (reference sequence). This CDR3 comprises 16 residues. This CDR3 reads CATTTPREDAQNIQYF. The CDR3, as DNA: TGTGCCACTACCACCCCGCGGGAGGACGCACAAAACATTCAGTACTTC.

J is TRBJ2-7 and V is TRBV5-1; a possible D gene is TRBD1 (6 bases). The CDR3 is 14 residues long. Germline loops: CDR1 SGHRS, CDR2 YFSETQ. V lost 5 bases to trimming and J lost 0 bases, with 12 bases between them. Here the CDR3 reads CASRGTLGSYEQYF. DNA for the CDR3: TGCGCCAGCAGAGGGACACTAGGCTCCTACGAGCAGTACTTC. Filled out from reference TRBV5-1 and TRBJ2-7, the complete variable domain reads KAGVTQTPRYLIKTRGQQVTLSCSPISGHRSVSWYQQTPGQGLQFLFEYFSETQRNKGNFPGRFSGRQFSNSRSEMNVSTLELGDSALYLCASRGTLGSYEQYFGPGTRLTVT.

This clone was seen just once. The chain combines TRBV4-1 with TRBJ2-2; the match to TRBD2 covers 7 bases. V gave up 4 bases and J gave up 5 bases; unmatched junction bases: 10. The CDR3 spans 16 residues. Germline V lookup: CDR1 MGHRA, CDR2 YSYEKL. CDR3 sequence (DNA): TGCGCCAGCAGCCCTGGTTTGCGGGGGAGGACCGGGGAGCTGTTTTTT. This codes for CASSPGLRGRTGELFF.

The J gene is TRBJ2-7, the V gene TRBV24-1; 7 bases match TRBD1. The germline V gene encodes CDR1 KGHDR and CDR2 SFDVKD. This CDR3 region has 14 residues. The trim removed 5 bases at V and 5 bases at J, leaving 8 bases unmatched. In DNA form, the CDR3 reads TGTGCCACCAGTGGCGCCGACAGGGCCCACGAGCAGTACTTC. Amino acid sequence: CATSGADRAHEQYF.

The V gene is TRBV5-5, the J gene TRBJ1-4, with D tentatively TRBD1 (5 bases). Germline V gene lookup returns CDR1 SGHKS and CDR2 YYEKEE (reference sequence). V shed 1 base and J shed 5 bases, with 12 bases lying between them. CDR3 length: 15 amino acids. The CDR3 loop is CASSLLGQGNEKLFF. CDR3 DNA: TGTGCCAGCAGCTTGTTGGGCCAGGGAAATGAAAAACTGTTTTTT.

The genes are TRBV12-3 or TRBV12-4 and TRBJ2-2; D remains ambiguous. V was shortened by 3 bases and J by 5 bases, with 7 bases between the two germline ends. This CDR3 has 13 residues. CDR3 nucleotide sequence: TGTGCCAGCAGTTTTTCAGTAACCGGGGAGCTGTTTTTT. It yields the protein CASSFSVTGELFF.

J is TRBJ1-2 and V is TRBV19; 7 positions agree with TRBD1. CDR1 is LNHDA and CDR2 is SQIVND in the germline V gene (reference sequence). The CDR3 extends over 14 amino acids. V shed 3 bases, J shed 4 bases, and the junction held 5 bases outside the gene matches. For the CDR3, the DNA is TGTGCCAGTAGTATGCAGGGGGTTGGCTATGGCTACACCTTC. It specifies CASSMQGVGYGYTF.

The chain is built from TRBV7-9 and TRBJ2-2; possible D gene TRBD2, 6 bases. V was clipped by 7 bases and J by 4 bases, with 19 bases between them. The CDR3 covers 16 residues. In germline, CDR1 is SEHNR, CDR2 FQNEAQ (reference sequence). Here the CDR3 DNA reads TGTGCCAGCATCCTCCAACAGCGGGTGCCCACCGGGGAGCTGTTTTTT. It encodes CASILQQRVPTGELFF.

The J gene is TRBJ1-2, the V gene TRBV5-5, with no clear D. Deletions cut 4 bases from V and 6 bases from J, with 25 bases between. There are 17 residues in the CDR3. Germline CDR1 is SGHKS and CDR2 is YYEKEE (reference sequence). The chain's CDR3 is CASSPPWRGQIEDGYTF. The CDR3 coding sequence is TGTGCCAGCAGCCCCCCCTGGAGAGGGCAAATTGAAGATGGCTACACCTTC.

CDR3 in amino acids: CASSGKTWRREKLFF. For the CDR3, the DNA is TGTGCCAGCAGTGGCAAAACTTGGAGGAGAGAAAAACTGTTTTTT. This sequence joins TRBV25-1 and TRBJ1-4; D gene uncertain. The CDR3 covers 15 residues. Germline-derived CDR1 and CDR2 are MGHDK and SYGVNS. Trimming removed 4 bases at V and 8 bases at J, with 17 bases between.

The chain carries TRBV27 and TRBJ2-1, with TRBD1 matching over 7 bases. V gave up 4 bases and J gave up 3 bases; unmatched junction bases: 9. Looked up from germline, CDR1 is MNHEY and CDR2 is SMNVEV (reference sequence). The CDR3 length is 16 residues. CDR3 protein: CASSSKDRISYNEQFF. CDR3 in DNA: TGTGCCAGCAGTTCGAAGGACAGGATCAGCTACAATGAGCAGTTCTTC.

The gene calls are TRBV7-9 and TRBJ2-6, with 7 bases aligning to TRBD1. This CDR3 has 16 residues. V was pared by 8 bases and J by 2 bases, with 9 bases of the junction left unmatched. From germline, CDR1 is SEHNR and CDR2 FQNEAQ (reference sequence). The CDR3: CASESHRGAGANVLTF. DNA of the CDR3: TGTGCCAGCGAGTCGCACAGGGGTGCTGGGGCCAACGTCCTGACTTTC.

J is TRBJ2-1 and V is TRBV7-2, with 12 bases aligning to TRBD2. From germline, CDR1 is SGHTA and CDR2 FQGNSA. Germline trimming cut 7 bases from V and 10 bases from J; bases unmatched to any gene: 11. The CDR3 covers 15 residues. CDR3 bases: TGTGCCAGCACCATACTAGCGGGGGGAGAATGGGAGCAGTTCTTC. Amino acid sequence: CASTILAGGEWEQFF.

This chain uses TRBV6-5 with TRBJ2-2; unclear D gene. The CDR3 is 14 residues long. Germline V lookup: CDR1 MNHEY, CDR2 SVGAGI. The V and J ends lost 0 bases and 2 bases respectively, with 4 bases between them. The CDR3 coding sequence is TGTGCCAGCAGTTACTCGCGCAACACCGGGGAGCTGTTTTTT. Amino acids: CASSYSRNTGELFF.

The chain combines TRBV12-3 or TRBV12-4 with TRBJ2-5, with D perhaps matching TRBD1 (5 bases). The CDR3 sequence is 13 residues long. V lost 5 bases and J lost 5, with 12 bases in between. The CDR3 region is CASSTRADETQYF. The DNA for the CDR3 is TGTGCCAGCAGTACCAGGGCAGACGAGACCCAGTACTTC.

This clone has a single count. This chain joins TRBV5-4 and TRBJ2-5; D is perhaps TRBD2 (5 bases). The V gene lost 4 bases and the J gene lost 4 bases, with 14 bases spanning the gap. CDR3 size: 14 residues. Germline CDR1 is SGHNT and CDR2 is YYREEE (reference sequence). The CDR3 reads CASSLLPRGETQYF. For the CDR3, the DNA is TGTGCCAGCAGCCTCCTACCCCGGGGAGAGACCCAGTACTTC.

The chain combines TRBV5-6 with TRBJ1-1; a weak D match, TRBD1 (5 bases). The CDR3 extends over 13 amino acids. CDR1 is SGHDT, CDR2 YYEEEE, per germline. Trimming stripped 6 bases from V and 2 bases from J, with 11 bases between. The CDR3 protein is CASTWQGNTEAFF. CDR3 nucleotide sequence: TGTGCCAGCACTTGGCAGGGAAACACTGAAGCTTTCTTT.

This rearrangement joins TRBV25-1 to TRBJ1-1, with TRBD1 matching 8 bases. The V and J ends lost 10 bases and 5 bases, in that order; junction bases with no gene match: 9. Looked up from germline, CDR1 is MGHDK and CDR2 is SYGVNS. This CDR3 region has 13 residues. The CDR3: CATISDRVTEAFF. As DNA, the CDR3 is TGTGCCACTATATCGGACAGGGTGACTGAAGCTTTCTTT.

The chain carries TRBV7-6 and TRBJ2-3, with TRBD2 matching over 11 bases. The CDR3 covers 14 residues. V lost 6 bases to trimming and J lost 4 bases; unmatched junction nucleotides: 3. Germline assignment: CDR1 SGHVS and CDR2 FNYEAQ. The CDR3 region is CASRLAGVADTQYF. CDR3 nucleotide sequence: TGTGCCAGCAGACTAGCGGGGGTCGCAGATACGCAGTATTTT. Filled out from reference TRBV7-6 and TRBJ2-3, the complete variable domain reads GAGVSQSPRYKVTKRGQDVALRCDPISGHVSLYWYRQALGQGPEFLTYFNYEAQQDKSGLPNDRFSAERPEGSISTLTIQRTEQRDSAMYRCASRLAGVADTQYFGPGTRLTVL.

V usage is TRBV19 and J usage is TRBJ1-2; TRBD1 matches 11 bases. Germline CDR1 and CDR2: LNHDA and SQIVND (reference sequence). V trimming: 3 bases; J trimming: 4 bases; junction bases outside the gene matches: 10. CDR3 length equals 17 residues. CDR3 residues: CASSIVGTGGMSYGYTF. The DNA of the CDR3 is TGTGCCAGTAGTATCGTCGGGACAGGGGGGATGAGCTATGGCTACACCTTC. The complete variable domain, with remaining parts taken from reference TRBV19 and TRBJ1-2, reads DGGITQSPKYLFRKEGQNVTLSCEQNLNHDAMYWYRQDPGQGLRLIYYSQIVNDFQKGDIAEGYSVSREKKESFPLTVTSAQKNPTAFYLCASSIVGTGGMSYGYTFGSGTRLTVV.

V is TRBV24-1 and J is TRBJ2-2; D is possibly TRBD1 (5 bases). The CDR3 spans 15 residues. Germline loops: CDR1 KGHDR, CDR2 SFDVKD. V shed 0 bases and J shed 1 base, with 5 bases lying between them. CDR3: CATSDLGQNTGELFF. The CDR3, as DNA: TGTGCCACCAGTGATTTGGGACAGAACACCGGGGAGCTGTTTTTT.

This chain links TRBV5-6 with TRBJ2-7, with a weak D call TRBD2 (5 bases). CDR3 length: 11 residues. V was clipped by 2 bases and J by 6 bases, with 6 bases between them. CDR1 and CDR2 (germline): SGHDT, YYEEEE. CDR3 sequence reads: CASSFGGEQYF. CDR3 DNA: TGTGCCAGCAGCTTCGGAGGCGAGCAGTACTTC.